This entry describes one TCR beta chain. Its antigen is unknown. Trimming removed 3 bases from V and 8 bases from J; junction bases left unmatched: 6. This CDR3 has 13 residues. Germline V gene sequence: CDR1 MNHNS, CDR2 SASEGT. This entry is derived from a study of T cells in Graves' hyperthyroidism and ophthalmopathy. Amplification of TCR beta CDR3 regions was performed using RNA transcripts as template. First-round RT-PCR targeting the TCR CDR3 was performed with the HTBI primer set. TCRdb itself ran the multiplex PCR reads through MiXCR, one entry per CDR3 protein. The sample has around 700,000 distinct CDR3 sequences, around 20% seen once; the top ten hold over 15%. Study conclusions and caveats: Through a model of 13 V-J features, ophthalmopathy was separated from stable hyperthyroidism.

The sequence came from a woman aged 45-65 years with Graves' hyperthyroidism that later progressed to Graves' ophthalmopathy. V is TRBV6-1 and J is TRBJ1-2; 7 bases agree with TRBD1. Source material: blood. DNA of the CDR3: TGTGCCAGCAGTGATTCAACAGGGGTCGGCTACACCTTC. Its protein is CASSDSTGVGYTF.